This T cell receptor (beta chain) came from a study of shared clonotypes between healthy human individuals. Study at large: CD4 naive and CD4 memory each took three plates per donor, while CD8 naive took two and CD8 memory one.

Some clones are missing from TCRdb's copy, which holds only in-frame ones; the method was immunoSEQ multiplex PCR. Counted here are 500,000 to 700,000 clones, 85% to 95% occurring once; the ten biggest clones make up approximately 0.11%. The ends lost 1 base at V and 7 bases at J; junction bases unmatched: 10. From germline, CDR1 is SGHNT and CDR2 YENEEA. CDR3 length equals 17 residues. CD45RO-negative, CCR7-positively selected cells formed the naive CD8 fraction, excluding terminally differentiated effector memory CD45RA+ cells. All of the donors resided in Nashville, Tennessee, and each was a Caucasian adult.

This chain links TRBV11-3 with TRBJ2-1, with 10 nucleotides matching TRBD1. Sequencing was performed on naive CD8+ T cells sorted from blood. This TCR came from a woman aged 30 to 39 in good health. CDR3 sequence reads: CASSLGKGQGSKNEQFF. As DNA, the CDR3 is TGTGCCAGCAGCTTAGGCAAGGGACAGGGGAGTAAAAATGAGCAGTTCTTC.